Each of the 14 T cell receptor beta chains below was sequenced from the same sample in a study of beta chain features in type 1 diabetes. Investigators reverse transcribed all isolated RNA, so they sequenced expressed TCRB transcripts. The table came from immunoSEQ multiplex PCR; TCRdb's copy has only in-frame clones and leaves some out. Of about 270,000 clones in the sample, 13% to 15% were seen once. Sequenced input: naive CD4+ T cells from blood. Every receptor here comes from a woman in her forties in good health.

This clone was picked up a small number of times. The chain links TRBV13 to TRBJ1-2; 8 bases are shared with TRBD1. With 4 bases clipped from V and 2 bases from J, the junction kept 15 bases outside the gene matches. CDR1 PRHDT and CDR2 FYEKMQ come from the germline V gene (reference sequence). The CDR3 runs 18 residues. The CDR3 DNA sequence: TGTGCCAGCAGCTCCCCTTGGGCCAGGGGGCGTGAGAACTATGGCTACACCTTC. Translation: CASSSPWARGRENYGYTF.

The gene calls are TRBV6-5 and TRBJ2-2; tentatively, D is TRBD2 (5 bases). Germline V gene lookup returns CDR1 MNHEY and CDR2 SVGAGI. CDR3 length equals 14 residues. V was pared by 9 bases and J by 5 bases, with 16 bases between. The CDR3 region is CASSAGGFTGELFF. The CDR3 region has the DNA TGTGCCAGTAGCGCGGGTGGTTTTACCGGGGAGCTGTTTTTT.

The V and J genes are TRBV7-2 and TRBJ1-1, with unresolved D. The V and J ends lost 0 bases and 8 bases respectively, with 10 bases between them. The germline CDR1 and CDR2 sequences are SGHTA and FQGNSA. CDR3 length: 13 amino acids. CDR3 amino acids: CASSLASRLEAFF. The CDR3 DNA sequence: TGTGCCAGCAGCTTAGCGAGCAGACTCGAAGCTTTCTTT.

This clone was counted only a few times. The chain is built from TRBV5-5 and TRBJ1-5, with 8 bases fitting TRBD1. Germline values: CDR1 SGHKS, CDR2 YYEKEE (reference sequence). This CDR3 is built from 15 residues. The junction had 10 bases not matched to a gene; V was cut back by 4 bases and J by 7 bases. The CDR3 loop reads CASSRGQGIGQPQHF. The CDR3 region has the DNA TGTGCCAGCAGCCGTGGACAGGGAATAGGACAGCCCCAGCATTTT.

J is TRBJ2-5 and V is TRBV5-1; a weak D match, TRBD2 (6 bases). The CDR3 sequence is 13 residues long. Trimming shortened V by 3 bases and J by 3 bases, and 9 bases separated the two germline ends. Germline CDR1 is SGHRS and CDR2 is YFSETQ. The CDR3 coding sequence is TGCGCCAGCAGCTCCCCGGGGGAAGAGACCCAGTACTTC. Translating gives CASSSPGEETQYF.

The chain carries TRBV5-8 and TRBJ2-5; 10 nucleotides line up with TRBD1. CDR3 length: 15 amino acids. The junction had 8 bases not matched to a gene; V was cut back by 4 bases and J by 5 bases. The germline gives CDR1 SGHTS, CDR2 YDEGEE. In DNA, the CDR3 is TGTGCCAGCAGCCGAAGGACAGGGGGGCACGAGACCCAGTACTTC. This codes for CASSRRTGGHETQYF. Using reference TRBV5-8 and TRBJ2-5 for the parts outside the CDR3, the full variable domain is EAGVTQSPTHLIKTRGQQATLRCSPISGHTSVYWYQQALGLGLQFLLWYDEGEERNRGNFPPRFSGRQFPNYSSELNVNALELEDSALYLCASSRRTGGHETQYFGPGTRLLVL.

This clone was seen only a few times. This chain uses TRBV5-1 with TRBJ2-3; 8 nucleotides match TRBD2. The junction had 1 base not matched to a gene; V was cut back by 2 bases and J by 2 bases. This CDR3 has 14 amino acids. Germline V gene data show CDR1 as SGHRS and CDR2 as YFSETQ. CDR3 DNA: TGCGCCAGCAGCTTCGGGGGGGACACAGATACGCAGTATTTT. Its protein is CASSFGGDTDTQYF. Full variable domain (remainder filled in from reference TRBV5-1 and TRBJ2-3): KAGVTQTPRYLIKTRGQQVTLSCSPISGHRSVSWYQQTPGQGLQFLFEYFSETQRNKGNFPGRFSGRQFSNSRSEMNVSTLELGDSALYLCASSFGGDTDTQYFGPGTRLTVL.

This clone turned up a few times. The CDR3 reads CASSLTANYGYTF. The CDR3 DNA follows: TGTGCCAGCAGCTTAACAGCTAACTATGGCTACACCTTC. This sequence joins TRBV5-4 and TRBJ1-2, with no clear D. Per the germline V gene, CDR1 is SGHNT and CDR2 is YYREEE (reference sequence). The CDR3 has 13 amino acids. V lost 2 bases and J 0 bases, leaving 5 bases between the germline ends.

The CDR3 sequence is CASSSGRGLSYEQYF. The DNA of the CDR3 is TGTGCCAGCAGTTCCGGCAGGGGCCTCTCCTACGAGCAGTACTTC. The chain carries TRBV6-6 and TRBJ2-7; maybe TRBD1 (6 bases). CDR1 MNHNY and CDR2 SVGAGI come from the germline V gene (reference sequence). The CDR3 length is 15 residues. The germline V and J ends were trimmed by 4 bases and 0 bases, with 13 bases remaining between them.

A few counts support this clone. The chain uses TRBV5-1 and TRBJ2-4, with 9 bases aligning to TRBD1. V lost 0 bases, J lost 5 bases, and 3 bases stayed unmatched. The germline V gene encodes CDR1 SGHRS and CDR2 YFSETQ. The CDR3 contains 15 residues. The CDR3 sequence: CASSLGRDRENIQYF. In DNA, the CDR3 is TGCGCCAGCAGCTTGGGGAGGGACAGGGAAAACATTCAGTACTTC.

This clone was observed a handful of times. This chain links TRBV6-5 with TRBJ2-7; 13 nucleotides match TRBD2. Trimming took 4 bases from V and 4 from J; bases not matched to a gene: 7. CDR3 size: 16 residues. CDR1 and CDR2 (germline): MNHEY, SVGAGI. The CDR3 region is CASSLTSGGQNYEQYF. In nucleotides, the CDR3 is TGTGCCAGCAGTTTGACTAGCGGGGGGCAAAATTACGAGCAGTACTTC.

This clone was found a few times. The J gene is TRBJ1-4, the V gene TRBV19; TRBD1 is a possible D gene (5 bases). The CDR3 contains 13 residues. Trimming took 5 bases from V and 5 from J, leaving 9 bases between them. Germline values: CDR1 LNHDA, CDR2 SQIVND (reference sequence). CDR3 residues: CASSRDSNEKLFF. For the CDR3, the DNA is TGTGCCAGTAGTCGGGACTCCAATGAAAAACTGTTTTTT.

The gene calls are TRBV20-1 and TRBJ2-7, with D tentatively TRBD2 (5 bases). The CDR3 covers 11 residues. Germline CDR1 reads DFQATT; CDR2 reads SNEGSKA (reference sequence). Trimming shortened V by 3 bases and J by 3 bases, and 6 bases separated the two germline ends. The CDR3 DNA is TGCAGTGCTAGCGGACTCTACGAGCAGTACTTC. It translates to CSASGLYEQYF.

The gene calls are TRBV6-6 and TRBJ2-7; 10 bases are shared with TRBD1. CDR1 and CDR2 from the germline V gene are MNHNY and SVGAGI (reference sequence). The CDR3 runs 12 residues. Losses at the gene ends were 6 bases for V and 12 bases for J; bases not matched to a gene: 8. This chain's CDR3 is CASSPGTGVTYF. The CDR3 region has the DNA TGTGCCAGCAGCCCCGGGACAGGGGTCACGTACTTC.